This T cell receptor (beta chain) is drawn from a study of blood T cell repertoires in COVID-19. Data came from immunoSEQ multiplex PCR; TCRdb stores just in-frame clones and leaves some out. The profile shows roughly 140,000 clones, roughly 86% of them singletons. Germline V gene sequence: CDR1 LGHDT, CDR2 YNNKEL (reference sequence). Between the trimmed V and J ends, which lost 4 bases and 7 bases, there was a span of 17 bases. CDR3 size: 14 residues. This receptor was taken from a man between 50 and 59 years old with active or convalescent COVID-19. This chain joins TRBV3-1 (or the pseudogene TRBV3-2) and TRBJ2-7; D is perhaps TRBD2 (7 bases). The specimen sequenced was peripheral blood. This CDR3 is CASSPNAGAREQYF. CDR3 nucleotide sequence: TGTGCCAGCAGCCCTAACGCGGGGGCGCGTGAGCAGTACTTC.